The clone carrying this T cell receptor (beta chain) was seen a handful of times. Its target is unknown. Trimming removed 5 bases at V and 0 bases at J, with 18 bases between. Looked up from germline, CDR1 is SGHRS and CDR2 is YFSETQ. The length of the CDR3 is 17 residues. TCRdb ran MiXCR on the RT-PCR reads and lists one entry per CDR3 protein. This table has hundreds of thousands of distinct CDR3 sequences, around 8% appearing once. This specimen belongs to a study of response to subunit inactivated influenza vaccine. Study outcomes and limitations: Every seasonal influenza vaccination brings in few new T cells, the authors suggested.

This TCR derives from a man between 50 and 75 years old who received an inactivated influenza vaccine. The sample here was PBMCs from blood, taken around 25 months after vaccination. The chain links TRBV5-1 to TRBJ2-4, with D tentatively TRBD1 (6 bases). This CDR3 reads CASRPGQMGVAKNIQYF. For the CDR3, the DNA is TGCGCCAGCAGACCGGGACAAATGGGAGTAGCCAAAAACATTCAGTACTTC.